This section outlines one T cell receptor beta chain sequence together with its context. Its antigen remains undetermined. No much larger clone is present one base from it, and per-base qualities are unavailable. Systemically healthy Caucasian individuals from Russia, 39 in total and aged about 6 to 100 years, were included as donors. About 10 milliliters of peripheral blood were collected from each donor into EDTA-treated Vacutainer tubes. Ficoll-Paque density-gradient centrifugation was used to isolate PBMCs, with at least 7 million obtained per sample. Total RNA was extracted from PBMCs with Trizol reagent, with at least 6 micrograms obtained per sample. For every donor, an aliquot of PBMCs went through flow cytometry to measure the percentages of naive CD45RAhigh/CD27high T cells. This entry is derived from a study of blood T cells in healthy people across ages (dated by TCRdb to between 2014 and 2016). Looking at the study overall: In model experiments, template switching captured about one uniquely barcoded TCR beta cDNA molecule for every two T cells. Age-related changes in TCR beta repertoire diversity were measured in the study by deep sequencing normalized with unique cDNA molecular identifiers. The donors were split into four age groups: young (average approximately 16 years), middle-aged (about 40), aged (approximately 60) and long-lived (approximately 89). To avoid experimental bias, donors of different ages were distributed randomly across sequencing lanes. The study analyzed two additional independent replicas of 1 million unique cDNA reads from the same blood draw for two donors, one aged 18 to 30 and one aged 80 or older.

The full study reports these points: Total diversity estimates from one million sequenced T cells were considered lower bounds and underestimates. Compared with the aged group, more naive CD4+ T cells, fewer expanded clones and increased TCR diversity were shown by the long-lived group, suggesting age selection. Because the CMV infection status of the donors was unknown, age-related changes in expanded clonotypes may potentially have been confounded. As age increased, observed TCR beta diversity per million T cells dropped in a roughly linear way, and a significant reduction was already evident by age approximately 40. Since profiling was done on bulk unsorted PBMCs, naive and antigen-experienced compartments could not be conclusively compared. The percentage of naive T cells measured by flow cytometry correlated strongly with observed TCR beta diversity.

Library construction relied on 5' RACE. The sequencing machine was an Illumina HiSeq 2500. The second PCR ran for roughly 7 to 12 cycles and used a J-beta primer mix along with a sample-barcoded 5' primer. Each TCR beta cDNA molecule received a unique molecular identifier from a template-switch 5' adaptor carrying 12 random nucleotides. Each sample yielded at least 2.5 million CDR3-containing paired-end reads. First-strand cDNA synthesis was performed from all RNA using the Mint cDNA synthesis kit, with priming by a TRBC-specific oligonucleotide. All cDNA was treated with uracil-DNA glycosylase and then went through a first 18-cycle PCR with the universal primers M1SS and BC2_uni_R. Per the source publication's procedure: For normalization, 1 million high-quality reads were randomly selected from each sample, with every read carrying a distinct molecular identifier. Instead of being binned into consensus sequences, reads with shared molecular identifiers were discarded. MiTCR, run with a Q25 quality threshold and the strictest error-elimination algorithm, handled CDR3 identification, clonotype clustering and error correction. A nonparametric unseen species model with Euler transformation was used to estimate a lower bound on total TCR beta diversity. TCRdb reprocessing: public reads trimmed at Q25 with fastp, clones called with MiXCR, in-frame beta chains kept. Every CDR3 protein is listed once, alongside the most common genes and DNA of its rows. These V and J calls are TCRdb output, not the study's own analysis. The sample data list around 1,500,000 distinct CDR3 sequences, and under 30% of these were observed just once. The leading ten clones occupy about 8% of the sample.

CDR1 and CDR2 are read off the germline V gene as LGHNA and YNFKEQ. Germline trimming: 0 bases from V, 3 bases from J; junction bases outside gene matches: 2. The CDR3 runs 15 residues from the cysteine to the phenylalanine. The entry retains the CDR3 DNA only, 45 bases that are in frame from base 1. The sequence was collected from a woman aged 25 to 39 in good health. Sample: blood. The rearrangement joined TRBV4-2 to TRBJ1-5; 7 central bases correspond to TRBD1. DNA sequence: TGTGCCAGCAGCCAAGAAGGGGGCCACAATCAGCCCCAGCATTTT. Translated, this gives CASSQEGGHNQPQHF.